These 4 T cell receptor beta chains share one sample of origin, sequenced in a study of blood T cell repertoires in COVID-19. Only in-frame clones appear in the TCRdb table, and some are missing; sequencing was by immunoSEQ multiplex PCR. Of hundreds of thousands of clones in the sample, roughly 89% were seen once. The sample taken for sequencing was PBMCs or T cells enriched from blood (not recorded which). The source of these receptors is a woman in her twenties or thirties with acute COVID-19.

The chain links TRBV7-9 to TRBJ2-5; 8 bases fit TRBD1. The CDR3 loop spans 14 amino acids. V lost 3 bases and J lost 5; bases outside the gene matches: 5. Germline lookup yields CDR1 SEHNR and CDR2 FQNEAQ (reference sequence). The CDR3 sequence is CASSFQGAGETQYF. DNA of the CDR3: TGTGCCAGCAGCTTCCAGGGGGCTGGGGAGACCCAGTACTTC.

This chain connects TRBV7-9 to TRBJ2-3; weak D call: TRBD1 (6 bases). From germline, CDR1 is SEHNR and CDR2 FQNEAQ (reference sequence). This CDR3 has 13 residues. Trimming removed 5 bases from V and 4 bases from J, with 10 bases in between. CDR3 nucleotides: TGTGCCAGCAGCGAGACAGGTCCAGATACGCAGTATTTT. Amino acid sequence: CASSETGPDTQYF.

This sequence joins TRBV23-1 and TRBJ1-5; D is possibly TRBD1 (5 bases). TRBV23-1 is an ORF for which the function is uncertain. The ends were cut back, 4 bases at V and 0 bases at J, with 22 bases in the middle. The CDR3 extends over 19 amino acids. CDR3 region: CASSPPPRLKGHSNQPQHF. DNA for the CDR3: TGCGCCAGCAGTCCCCCACCTCGCTTGAAGGGGCATAGCAATCAGCCCCAGCATTTT.

This rearrangement joins TRBV5-1 to TRBJ1-2, with 8 bases fitting TRBD1. The V segment lost 0 bases and the J segment 4 bases; nucleotides outside the gene matches: 5. Germline values: CDR1 SGHRS, CDR2 YFSETQ. The CDR3 has 15 residues. CDR3 region: CASSLVMGQAYGYTF. CDR3 in DNA: TGCGCCAGCAGCTTGGTTATGGGACAGGCCTATGGCTACACCTTC. The variable domain in full, completed from reference TRBV5-1 and TRBJ1-2, reads KAGVTQTPRYLIKTRGQQVTLSCSPISGHRSVSWYQQTPGQGLQFLFEYFSETQRNKGNFPGRFSGRQFSNSRSEMNVSTLELGDSALYLCASSLVMGQAYGYTFGSGTRLTVV.